The clone carrying this TCR beta chain was recorded at least ten times. Its antigen is not identified. This specimen comes from a study of T cell repertoires in cytomegalovirus infection. Across the study: An indication of both CMV infection and matching HLA type came from public TCR beta signatures. Whole-study findings and limits: Pooled public TCR beta family frequency picked out CMV carriers with the relevant HLA. The ex vivo response was dominated by HLA-C-restricted CMV-specific TCR beta clonotypes.

V trimming: 3 bases; J trimming: 3 bases; junction bases outside the gene matches: 8. The CDR3 has 16 amino acids. The germline V gene encodes CDR1 SGHTA and CDR2 FQGNSA. One entry per CDR3 protein results from TCRdb running MiXCR on the reads. The table lists hundreds of thousands of distinct CDR3 sequences, 15% to 20% of them singletons, with 12% in the top ten. Sequencing used PBMCs. The receptor was derived from a human donor in good health (CMV status not recorded). Some clones in this sample may be carry-over from other donors' samples. This chain links TRBV7-2 with TRBJ2-5; 9 nucleotides agree with TRBD2. Here the CDR3 reads CASSFSRAGGKETQYF. The DNA for the CDR3 is TGTGCCAGCAGCTTTTCTCGAGCGGGGGGTAAAGAGACCCAGTACTTC. The whole variable domain, filled in from reference TRBV7-2 and TRBJ2-5, reads GAGVSQSPSNKVTEKGKDVELRCDPISGHTALYWYRQSLGQGLEFLIYFQGNSAPDKSGLPSDRFSAERTGGSVSTLTIQRTQQEDSAVYLCASSFSRAGGKETQYFGPGTRLLVL.